The clone carrying this TCR beta chain occurred a few times. CDR1 is MDHEN, CDR2 SYDVKM, per germline. The CDR3 consists of 13 residues. V gave up 2 bases and J gave up 0 bases, with 5 bases separating them. Primers for the PCR totalled 60 Vbeta and 13 Jbeta. TCRdb keeps only in-frame clones here, not all; method: immunoSEQ multiplex PCR. The table shows under 150,000 clones, with less than 80% occurring only once. The data belong to a study of cytomegalovirus exposure and HLA in healthy donors. Specimen: PBMCs. The clonotype was recovered from a woman aged 45-65 years in good health and CMV-seropositive. The V gene is TRBV28, the J gene TRBJ2-7, with unresolved D. The CDR3 DNA reads TGTGCCAGCAGTTTAGGCAGCTCCTACGAGCAGTACTTC. Translated: CASSLGSSYEQYF.